This is a list of T cell receptor beta chains from one sample in a study of blood T cell repertoires in COVID-19. The table came from immunoSEQ multiplex PCR; TCRdb's copy has only in-frame clones and leaves some out. The sample yields about 67,000 clones, just under 80% seen once. What was sequenced was peripheral blood. All receptors derive from a woman in her fifties or sixties with acute or convalescent COVID-19. CDR3s include the opening cysteine and the closing phenylalanine or tryptophan. A D gene is named only where the DNA matches it firmly. Clone size is shown for a subset of rows, as once, few, many or a class of expanded clone.

DNA,CDR3,V,D,J,size
TGTGCCAGCAGTGACTACAGGGTTGTTGACAATGAGCAGTTCTTC,CASSDYRVVDNEQFF,TRBV2,-,TRBJ2-1,-
TGCGCCAGCACTTCCGGGACAGGGGAGACTGAAGCTTTCTTT,CASTSGTGETEAFF,TRBV5-1,TRBD1,TRBJ1-1,-
TGCGCCAGCAGCTTGGCCGGCGGGGGGGCCGTATGGACAGATACGCAGTATTTT,CASSLAGGGAVWTDTQYF,TRBV5-1,TRBD2,TRBJ2-3,-
TGTGCCAGCAGAGACTTCAATGAGCAGTTCTTC,CASRDFNEQFF,TRBV6-5,-,TRBJ2-1,many
TGTGCCAGCAGCCAGCGAGGCTCCTACAATGAGCAGTTCTTC,CASSQRGSYNEQFF,TRBV27,-,TRBJ2-1,-
TGTGCCAGCAGCTCTACAGGGTGGGTAGGCAATCAGCCCCAGCATTTT,CASSSTGWVGNQPQHF,TRBV7-2,-,TRBJ1-5,-
TGTGCCAGCAGTAAGACGGGGACAGTACGTGAAAAACTGTTTTTT,CASSKTGTVREKLFF,TRBV27,TRBD1,TRBJ1-4,-
TGTGCCAGCAGTTTAACGTTTGGGACAGGGGGAGATGAAAAACTGTTTTTT,CASSLTFGTGGDEKLFF,TRBV28,TRBD1,TRBJ1-4,-
TGCGCCAGCAGCCCAGGGGGGACCCGCTCCTACAATGAGCAGTTCTTC,CASSPGGTRSYNEQFF,TRBV5-1,-,TRBJ2-1,-
TGTGCCAGCGCAAACAGGGCAAATAATTCACCCCTCCACTTT,CASANRANNSPLHF,TRBV7-8,-,TRBJ1-6,-
TGTGCCAGCTCACCACTACGTTTTGGAGCCGGGACAGATCTACTCTATGGCTACACCTTC,CASSPLRFGAGTDLLYGYTF,TRBV18,TRBD1,TRBJ1-2,-
TGTGCCAGCAGCTGGACAACCTCAACTAATGAAAAACTGTTTTTT,CASSWTTSTNEKLFF,TRBV3-1/TRBV3-2,-,TRBJ1-4,-
TGTGCCAGCAGCTGGGGGACAGGGGGCAATCAGCCCCAGCATTTT,CASSWGTGGNQPQHF,TRBV5-8,TRBD1,TRBJ1-5,-
TGTGCCAGCACCGTGACTAGCGGGGGGCACGGAAATGAGCAGTTCTTC,CASTVTSGGHGNEQFF,TRBV6-6,TRBD2,TRBJ2-1,-
TGTGCCAGCAGGCTTAGTTTGAACACTGAAGCTTTCTTT,CASRLSLNTEAFF,TRBV2,-,TRBJ1-1,-
TGTGCCAGCAGCCCAGGAGGTAGCGGGGGGGTCTACGAGCAGTACTTC,CASSPGGSGGVYEQYF,TRBV9,TRBD2,TRBJ2-7,few
TGTGCCAGCAGTTCAGGGGCCACCACTTCCTACGAGCAGTACTTC,CASSSGATTSYEQYF,TRBV28,-,TRBJ2-7,-
TGTGCCAGCAGCTGGGGGCTGAACACCGGGGAGCTGTTTTTT,CASSWGLNTGELFF,TRBV9,-,TRBJ2-2,-
TGTGCCAGCAACCTAGGGGCCTTTAGCACAGATACGCAGTATTTT,CASNLGAFSTDTQYF,TRBV19,-,TRBJ2-3,once
TGTGCCAGCAGTTTAGACCAGGGTGGGGACACTGAAGCTTTCTTT,CASSLDQGGDTEAFF,TRBV28,-,TRBJ1-1,-
TGTGCCAGCAGCTCGCCGGGACAGAATTATCAGCCCCAGCATTTT,CASSSPGQNYQPQHF,TRBV6-2/TRBV6-3,TRBD1,TRBJ1-5,-
TGTGCCAGCAGCCCAGAGGTGTCTAGCGGCTACGAGCAGTACTTC,CASSPEVSSGYEQYF,TRBV7-2,TRBD2,TRBJ2-7,-
TGTGCCAGCTCACCACGTCCAGGGGGCTCGGAGACCCAGTACTTC,CASSPRPGGSETQYF,TRBV18,TRBD1,TRBJ2-5,-
TGCGCCAGCAGCTTCGGGACTAGGACTGCCGGGGAGCTGTTTTTT,CASSFGTRTAGELFF,TRBV5-1,TRBD2,TRBJ2-2,-
TGTGCCAGCAGCTTGGGCGTATCACAAGCCGGGAATGAGCAGTTCTTC,CASSLGVSQAGNEQFF,TRBV5-4,-,TRBJ2-1,-
TGTGCCACCAGTGATTTGGCGGGCCTCGGGAACAGTCAGCCCCAGCATTTT,CATSDLAGLGNSQPQHF,TRBV24-1,-,TRBJ1-5,-
TGTGCCAGCAGTTCGCCCCGGCGGGGGCCGAATGAAAAACTGTTTTTT,CASSSPRRGPNEKLFF,TRBV28,-,TRBJ1-4,-
TGTGCCAGCAGTTGGGACAGTCCCGTCTCTGGAAACACCATATATTTT,CASSWDSPVSGNTIYF,TRBV28,TRBD1,TRBJ1-3,-
TGCGCCAGCAGCTTTATAGGGGATGGCTACACCTTC,CASSFIGDGYTF,TRBV5-1,-,TRBJ1-2,-
TGCGCCAGCAGTGACTCGGGGGAGTACAATGAGCAGTTCTTC,CASSDSGEYNEQFF,TRBV10-2,-,TRBJ2-1,-
TGTGCCAGCAGCCTTTTCATGGGGGGGGAGACCCAGTACTTC,CASSLFMGGETQYF,TRBV7-2,TRBD2,TRBJ2-5,once
TGCGCCAGCAGCTCGGAGGGGGCGCGGGACTATGGCTACACCTTC,CASSSEGARDYGYTF,TRBV5-1,TRBD1,TRBJ1-2,-
TGTGCCAGCTCACCCTTACCGGGACAGGGGGCGAACTATGGCTACACCTTC,CASSPLPGQGANYGYTF,TRBV18,TRBD1,TRBJ1-2,few
TGCGCCAGCAGCTTGGAGGGACTGATTACCTACGAGCAGTACTTC,CASSLEGLITYEQYF,TRBV5-1,-,TRBJ2-7,-
TGTGCCAGCAGTAACCTAGCGGGGGGGAGCAATGAGCAGTTCTTC,CASSNLAGGSNEQFF,TRBV27,TRBD2,TRBJ2-1,few
TGTGCCAGCAGTCGGACAGTGATCTACGAGCAGTACTTC,CASSRTVIYEQYF,TRBV28,-,TRBJ2-7,-
TGTGCCAGCAGCCGACAGGGGATCGGTGAAGCTTTCTTT,CASSRQGIGEAFF,TRBV28,TRBD1,TRBJ1-1,-
TGTGCCAGTAGGAGGACAGGGGGCCCAGATACGCAGTATTTT,CASRRTGGPDTQYF,TRBV19,TRBD1,TRBJ2-3,medium-sized
TGTGCCAGCAGTTCAGCAGGGGCCCTCACAGATACGCAGTATTTT,CASSSAGALTDTQYF,TRBV28,-,TRBJ2-3,-
TGTGCCAGCAGTTTATTCGGGGGGATGAACACCGGGGAGCTGTTTTTT,CASSLFGGMNTGELFF,TRBV27,TRBD2,TRBJ2-2,-
TGTGCCAGCAGTGGTCCCTCGGAGGGAGGAAACACCATATATTTT,CASSGPSEGGNTIYF,TRBV25-1,-,TRBJ1-3,-
TGTGCCAGCAGCTATGAGGGTCACACTGAAGCTTTCTTT,CASSYEGHTEAFF,TRBV5-6,-,TRBJ1-1,-
TGTGCCAGCAGTTACCGGGACTCTGGAAACACCATATATTTT,CASSYRDSGNTIYF,TRBV6-5,-,TRBJ1-3,-
TGTGCCAGCAGTGAGCCGGGAGGGGGGAAAGGCAATGAGCAGTTCTTC,CASSEPGGGKGNEQFF,TRBV2,TRBD2,TRBJ2-1,-